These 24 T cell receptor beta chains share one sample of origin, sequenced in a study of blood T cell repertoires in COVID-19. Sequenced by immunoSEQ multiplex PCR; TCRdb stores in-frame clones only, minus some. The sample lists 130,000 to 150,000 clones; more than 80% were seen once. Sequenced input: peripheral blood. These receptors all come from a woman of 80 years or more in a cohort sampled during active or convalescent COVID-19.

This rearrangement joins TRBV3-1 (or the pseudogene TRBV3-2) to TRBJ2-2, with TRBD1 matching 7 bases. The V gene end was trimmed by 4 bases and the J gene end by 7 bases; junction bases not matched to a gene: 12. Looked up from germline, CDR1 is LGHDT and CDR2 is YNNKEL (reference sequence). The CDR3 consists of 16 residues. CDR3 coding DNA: TGTGCCAGCAGCCCCCGGGACAGAGGACAGATCGGGGAGCTGTTTTTT. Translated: CASSPRDRGQIGELFF.

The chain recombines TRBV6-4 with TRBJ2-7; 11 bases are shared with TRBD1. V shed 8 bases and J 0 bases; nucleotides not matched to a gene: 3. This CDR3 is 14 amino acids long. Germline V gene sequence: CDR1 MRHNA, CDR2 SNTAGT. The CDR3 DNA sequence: TGTGCCAGCGTTGGGACAGGGGGCTCCTACGAGCAGTACGTC. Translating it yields CASVGTGGSYEQYV.

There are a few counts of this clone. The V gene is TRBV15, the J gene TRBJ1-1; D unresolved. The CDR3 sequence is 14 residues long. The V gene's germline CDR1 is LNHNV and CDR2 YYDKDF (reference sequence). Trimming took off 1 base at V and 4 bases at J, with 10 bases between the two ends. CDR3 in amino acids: CATSRGGASTEAFF. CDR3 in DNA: TGTGCCACCAGCAGAGGAGGTGCAAGCACTGAAGCTTTCTTT.

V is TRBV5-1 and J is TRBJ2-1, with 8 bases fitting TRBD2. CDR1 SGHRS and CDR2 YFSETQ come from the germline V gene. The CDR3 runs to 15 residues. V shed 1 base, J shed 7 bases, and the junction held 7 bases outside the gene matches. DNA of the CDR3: TGCGCCAGCAGCTTGTCAGCGGGGGTAGGTAATGAGCAGTTCTTC. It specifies CASSLSAGVGNEQFF. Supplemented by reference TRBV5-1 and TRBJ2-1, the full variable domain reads KAGVTQTPRYLIKTRGQQVTLSCSPISGHRSVSWYQQTPGQGLQFLFEYFSETQRNKGNFPGRFSGRQFSNSRSEMNVSTLELGDSALYLCASSLSAGVGNEQFFGPGTRLTVL.

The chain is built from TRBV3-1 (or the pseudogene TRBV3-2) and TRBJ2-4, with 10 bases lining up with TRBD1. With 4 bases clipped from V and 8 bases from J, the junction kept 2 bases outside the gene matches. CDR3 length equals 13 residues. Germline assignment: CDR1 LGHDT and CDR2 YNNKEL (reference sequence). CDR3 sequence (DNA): TGTGCCAGCAGCCGGGACAGGGGTGACATTCAGTACTTC. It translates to CASSRDRGDIQYF.

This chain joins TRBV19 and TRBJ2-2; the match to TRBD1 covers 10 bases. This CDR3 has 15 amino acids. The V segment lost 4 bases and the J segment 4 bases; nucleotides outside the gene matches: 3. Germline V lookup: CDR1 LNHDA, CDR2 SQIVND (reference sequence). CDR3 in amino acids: CASSKGQGTTGELFF. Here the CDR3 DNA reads TGTGCCAGTAGTAAGGGACAGGGGACCACCGGGGAGCTGTTTTTT.

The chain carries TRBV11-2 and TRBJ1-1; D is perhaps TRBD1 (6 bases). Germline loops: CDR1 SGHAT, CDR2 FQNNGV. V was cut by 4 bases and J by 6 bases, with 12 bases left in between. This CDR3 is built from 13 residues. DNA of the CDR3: TGTGCCAGCAGCTACTACAGGGTCCCTGAAGCTTTCTTT. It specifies CASSYYRVPEAFF.

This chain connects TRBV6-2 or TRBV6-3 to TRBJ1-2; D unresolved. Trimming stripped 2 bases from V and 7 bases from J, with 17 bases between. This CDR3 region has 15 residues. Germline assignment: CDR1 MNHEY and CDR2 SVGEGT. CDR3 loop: CASSYISAGLSGYTF. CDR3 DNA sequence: TGTGCCAGCAGTTACATTTCAGCGGGGTTGAGTGGCTACACCTTC.

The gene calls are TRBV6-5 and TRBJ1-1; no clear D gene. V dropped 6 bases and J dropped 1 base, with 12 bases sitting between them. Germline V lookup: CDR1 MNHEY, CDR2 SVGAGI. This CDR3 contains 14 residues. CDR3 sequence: CASSSPRGNTEAFF. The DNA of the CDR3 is TGTGCCAGCAGCTCCCCCCGGGGGAACACTGAAGCTTTCTTT.

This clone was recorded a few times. The chain's CDR3 is CASSLGQAQETQYF. In nucleotides, the CDR3 is TGCGCCAGCAGCTTGGGGCAGGCCCAAGAGACCCAGTACTTC. This sequence joins TRBV5-1 and TRBJ2-5; D gene ambiguous. Germline V gives CDR1 SGHRS, CDR2 YFSETQ. V lost 0 bases and J lost 1, with 7 bases in between. This CDR3 region has 14 residues.

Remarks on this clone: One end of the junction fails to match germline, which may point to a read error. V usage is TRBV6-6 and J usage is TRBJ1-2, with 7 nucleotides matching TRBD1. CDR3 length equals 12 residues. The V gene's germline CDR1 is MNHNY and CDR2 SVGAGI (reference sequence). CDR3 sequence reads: CASSSGQVATFF. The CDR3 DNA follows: TGTGCCAGCAGTTCCGGACAGGTTGCCACTTTCTTC.

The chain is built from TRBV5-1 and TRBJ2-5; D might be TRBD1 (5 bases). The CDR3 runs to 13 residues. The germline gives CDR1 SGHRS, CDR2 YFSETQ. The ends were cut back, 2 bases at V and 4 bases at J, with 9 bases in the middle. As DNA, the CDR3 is TGCGCCAGCAGCTTAGGGCAGGGAGAGACCCAGTACTTC. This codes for CASSLGQGETQYF.

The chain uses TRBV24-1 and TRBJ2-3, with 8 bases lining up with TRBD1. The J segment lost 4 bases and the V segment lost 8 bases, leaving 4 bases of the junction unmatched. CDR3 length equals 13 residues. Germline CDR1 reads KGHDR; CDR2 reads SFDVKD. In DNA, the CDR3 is TGTGCCACCACAGGGGGCGCATCAGATACGCAGTATTTT. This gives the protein CATTGGASDTQYF.

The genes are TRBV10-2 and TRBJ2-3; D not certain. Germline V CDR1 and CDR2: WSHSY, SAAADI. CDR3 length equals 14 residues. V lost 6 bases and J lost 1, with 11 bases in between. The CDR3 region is CASRNPRGTDTQYF. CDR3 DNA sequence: TGCGCCAGCAGAAACCCCCGGGGCACAGATACGCAGTATTTT.

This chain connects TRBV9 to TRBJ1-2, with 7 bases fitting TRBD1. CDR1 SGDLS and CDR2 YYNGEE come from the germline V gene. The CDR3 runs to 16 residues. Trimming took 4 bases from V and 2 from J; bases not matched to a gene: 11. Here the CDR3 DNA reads TGTGCCAGCAGCTCAAGACAGGGAGTTTTGAACTATGGCTACACCTTC. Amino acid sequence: CASSSRQGVLNYGYTF. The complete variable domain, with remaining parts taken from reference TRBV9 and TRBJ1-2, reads DSGVTQTPKHLITATGQRVTLRCSPRSGDLSVYWYQQSLDQGLQFLIQYYNGEERAKGNILERFSAQQFPDLHSELNLSSLELGDSALYFCASSSRQGVLNYGYTFGSGTRLTVV.

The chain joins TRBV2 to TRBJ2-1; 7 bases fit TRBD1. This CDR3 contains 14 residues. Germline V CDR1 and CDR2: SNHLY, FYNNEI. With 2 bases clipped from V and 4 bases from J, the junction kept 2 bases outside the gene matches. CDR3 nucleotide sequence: TGTGCCAGCAGTGAAACCAGGGGGTACAATGAGCAGTTCTTC. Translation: CASSETRGYNEQFF.

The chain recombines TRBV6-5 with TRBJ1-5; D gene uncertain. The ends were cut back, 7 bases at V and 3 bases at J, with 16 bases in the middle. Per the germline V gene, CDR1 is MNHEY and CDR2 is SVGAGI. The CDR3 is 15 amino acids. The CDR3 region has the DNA TGTGCCAGCACTCCCGGTCTGGGCGTCAATCAGCCCCAGCATTTT. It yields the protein CASTPGLGVNQPQHF.

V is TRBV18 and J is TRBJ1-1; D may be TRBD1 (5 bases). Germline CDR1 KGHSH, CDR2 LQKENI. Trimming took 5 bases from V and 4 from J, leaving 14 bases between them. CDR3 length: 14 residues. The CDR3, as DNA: TGTGCCAGCTCATCCTCGGGACTCGCCACTGAAGCTTTCTTT. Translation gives CASSSSGLATEAFF. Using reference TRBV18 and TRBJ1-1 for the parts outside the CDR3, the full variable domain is NAGVMQNPRHLVRRRGQEARLRCSPMKGHSHVYWYRQLPEEGLKFMVYLQKENIIDESGMPKERFSAEFPKEGPSILRIQQVVRGDSAAYFCASSSSGLATEAFFGQGTRLTVV.

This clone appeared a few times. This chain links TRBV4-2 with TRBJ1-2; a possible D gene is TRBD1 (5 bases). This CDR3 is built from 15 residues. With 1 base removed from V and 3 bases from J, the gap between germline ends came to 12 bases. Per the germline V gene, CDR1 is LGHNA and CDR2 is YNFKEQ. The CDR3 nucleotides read TGTGCCAGCAGCCAAGTTGGGGGGGACTACTATGGCTACACCTTC. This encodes CASSQVGGDYYGYTF.

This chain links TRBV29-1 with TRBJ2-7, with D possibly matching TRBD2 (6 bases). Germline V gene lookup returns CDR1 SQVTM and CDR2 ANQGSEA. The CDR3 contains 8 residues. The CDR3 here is CSPWGDKV. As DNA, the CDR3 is TGCAGCCCCTGGGGGGATAAGGTC.

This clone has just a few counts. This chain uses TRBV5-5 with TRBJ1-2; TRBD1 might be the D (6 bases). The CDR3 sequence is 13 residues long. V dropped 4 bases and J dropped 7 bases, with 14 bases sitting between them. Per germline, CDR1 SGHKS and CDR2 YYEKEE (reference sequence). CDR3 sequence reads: CASSIDRLSGYTF. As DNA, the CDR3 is TGTGCCAGCAGCATTGACAGGTTAAGTGGCTACACCTTC.

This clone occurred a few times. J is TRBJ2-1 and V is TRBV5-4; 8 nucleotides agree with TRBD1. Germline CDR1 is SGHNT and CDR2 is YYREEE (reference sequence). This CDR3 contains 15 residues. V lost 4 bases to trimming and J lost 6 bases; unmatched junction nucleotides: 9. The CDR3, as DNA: TGTGCCAGCAGCCCAGGGGGCAAGAAGGGCAATGAGCAGTTCTTC. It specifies CASSPGGKKGNEQFF.

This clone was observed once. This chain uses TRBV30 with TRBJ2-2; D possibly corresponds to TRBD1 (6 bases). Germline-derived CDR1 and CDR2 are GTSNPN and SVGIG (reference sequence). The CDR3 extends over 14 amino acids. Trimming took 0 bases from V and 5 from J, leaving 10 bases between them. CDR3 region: CAWSVPRGTGELFF. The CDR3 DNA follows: TGTGCCTGGAGTGTACCGAGGGGGACCGGGGAGCTGTTTTTT.

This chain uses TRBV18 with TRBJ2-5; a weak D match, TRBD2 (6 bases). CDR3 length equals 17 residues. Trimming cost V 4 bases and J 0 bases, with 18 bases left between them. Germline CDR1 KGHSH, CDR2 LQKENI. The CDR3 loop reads CASSLARGTPYQETQYF. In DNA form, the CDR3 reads TGTGCCAGCTCACTAGCCCGGGGGACCCCGTACCAAGAGACCCAGTACTTC. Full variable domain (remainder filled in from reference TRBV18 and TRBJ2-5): NAGVMQNPRHLVRRRGQEARLRCSPMKGHSHVYWYRQLPEEGLKFMVYLQKENIIDESGMPKERFSAEFPKEGPSILRIQQVVRGDSAAYFCASSLARGTPYQETQYFGPGTRLLVL.